This passage covers 23 T cell receptor beta chains from one sample sequenced in a study of shared clonotypes between healthy human individuals. Assay used: immunoSEQ multiplex PCR; TCRdb lists only in-frame clones, some missing. The table has roughly 2 million clones, approximately 95% seen once. Input material: naive CD4+ T cells sorted from blood. Subset meaning: CD45RA+ positively selected. The receptor source for this set is a man between 18 and 35 years old in good health.

This rearrangement joins TRBV2 to TRBJ2-1; 10 bases align to TRBD2. The germline CDR1 and CDR2 sequences are SNHLY and FYNNEI. V gave up 8 bases and J gave up 6 bases; unmatched junction bases: 13. The CDR3 contains 16 residues. CDR3 protein: CASVSQTGTSANEQFF. DNA of the CDR3: TGTGCCAGCGTTTCACAAACCGGGACTAGCGCCAATGAGCAGTTCTTC.

In DNA, the CDR3 is TGTGCCATCAGGGACAGGTACCAGGGTTCGGTTGACACTGAAGCTTTCTTT. This codes for CAIRDRYQGSVDTEAFF. V is TRBV10-3 and J is TRBJ1-1; 7 positions agree with TRBD1. Trimming cost V 6 bases and J 3 bases; bases outside gene matches: 16. The CDR3 runs 17 residues. CDR1 and CDR2 from the germline V gene are ENHRY and SYGVKD.

The chain links TRBV4-3 to TRBJ2-5; TRBD2 aligns across 8 bases. V was clipped by 4 bases and J by 3 bases; unmatched bases: 10. The CDR3 has 16 residues. Germline-derived CDR1 and CDR2 are LGHNA and YSLEER. The CDR3 region has the DNA TGCGCCAGCAGCCTCCGTGGAGCGGGAGTTGAAGAGACCCAGTACTTC. Protein product: CASSLRGAGVEETQYF.

This sequence joins TRBV18 and TRBJ2-2; TRBD1 matches at 8 bases. The CDR3 length is 16 residues. Trimming removed 4 bases from V and 1 base from J; junction bases left unmatched: 5. Looked up from germline, CDR1 is KGHSH and CDR2 is LQKENI. CDR3 protein: CASSRRDRLNTGELFF. CDR3 nucleotides: TGTGCCAGCTCACGCCGGGACAGGCTGAACACCGGGGAGCTGTTTTTT. The whole variable domain, filled in from reference TRBV18 and TRBJ2-2, reads NAGVMQNPRHLVRRRGQEARLRCSPMKGHSHVYWYRQLPEEGLKFMVYLQKENIIDESGMPKERFSAEFPKEGPSILRIQQVVRGDSAAYFCASSRRDRLNTGELFFGEGSRLTVL.

This clone was recorded only once. V and J are TRBV2 and TRBJ1-1; no firm D call. The CDR3 is 15 amino acids. The V and J ends lost 6 bases and 3 bases respectively, with 17 bases between them. Germline V gene data show CDR1 as SNHLY and CDR2 as FYNNEI. As DNA, the CDR3 is TGTGCCAGCAGCCTAGGTGAAAGTTCTTACACTGAAGCTTTCTTT. Encoded protein: CASSLGESSYTEAFF.

The chain uses TRBV5-3 and TRBJ2-3; no clear D gene. TRBV5-3 is an ORF, with its function uncertain. The CDR3 extends over 16 amino acids. Trimming cost V 8 bases and J 0 bases, with 19 bases left between them. Here the CDR3 reads CARPHTKNSSTDTQYF. The DNA of the CDR3 is TGTGCCAGGCCCCACACTAAGAACAGTAGCACAGATACGCAGTATTTT.

The chain recombines TRBV7-9 with TRBJ2-4; D remains unclear. Germline V CDR1 and CDR2: SEHNR, FQNEAQ (reference sequence). V shed 1 base and J shed 8 bases, with 9 bases lying between them. The CDR3 spans 13 residues. CDR3 sequence: CASSLVPEDIQYF. The CDR3 region has the DNA TGTGCCAGCAGCTTAGTCCCTGAGGACATTCAGTACTTC.

This clone occurred once. The chain links TRBV10-2 to TRBJ2-7; TRBD1 matches 10 bases. CDR1 and CDR2 from the germline V gene are WSHSY and SAAADI. The CDR3 is 13 amino acids. The J segment lost 4 bases and the V segment lost 9 bases, leaving 6 bases of the junction unmatched. CDR3 in amino acids: CASHRGQGYEQYF. The CDR3 DNA reads as TGCGCCAGTCACCGGGGACAGGGGTACGAGCAGTACTTC.

Here the CDR3 reads CASSYSSSNYGYTF. For the CDR3, the DNA is TGTGCCAGCAGTTACTCCAGCTCTAACTATGGCTACACCTTC. This chain uses TRBV6-6 with TRBJ1-2; no firm D call. Germline lookup yields CDR1 MNHNY and CDR2 SVGAGI (reference sequence). Between the trimmed V and J ends, which lost 0 bases and 0 bases, there was a span of 5 bases. The CDR3 is 14 residues long.

The chain combines TRBV5-1 with TRBJ2-7, with 10 bases aligning to TRBD2. V shed 2 bases, J shed 6 bases, and the junction held 5 bases outside the gene matches. The CDR3 is 14 amino acids. Germline CDR1 and CDR2: SGHRS and YFSETQ. CDR3 nucleotide sequence: TGCGCCAGCAGCTTAATAGCGGGAGGAGGCGAGCAGTACTTC. This codes for CASSLIAGGGEQYF.

This rearrangement joins TRBV6-1 to TRBJ2-2, with a tentative D call TRBD1 (6 bases). Trimming pared 6 bases from V and 4 bases from J, leaving 15 bases between. Germline assignment: CDR1 MNHNS and CDR2 SASEGT. This CDR3 has 15 residues. DNA of the CDR3: TGTGCCAGCAGGAGAGGGGGTAGGATCACCGGGGAGCTGTTTTTT. Translating gives CASRRGGRITGELFF.

This chain uses TRBV9 with TRBJ2-7, with D possibly TRBD1 on 5 matching bases. Deletions cut 3 bases from V and 4 bases from J, with 17 bases between. The CDR3 sequence is 15 residues long. Germline CDR1 reads SGDLS; CDR2 reads YYNGEE. The CDR3 sequence is CASSGQGGPGYEQYF. CDR3 sequence (DNA): TGTGCCAGCAGCGGTCAGGGCGGCCCGGGTTACGAGCAGTACTTC.

A single count supports this clone. The chain joins TRBV5-1 to TRBJ2-5; TRBD1 is a possible D gene (6 bases). Germline CDR1 SGHRS, CDR2 YFSETQ. This CDR3 contains 15 residues. V lost 4 bases and J lost 2, with 15 bases in between. CDR3 sequence: CASSILGQLQETQYF. The CDR3 coding sequence is TGCGCCAGCAGCATATTAGGACAGCTACAAGAGACCCAGTACTTC.

V is TRBV19 and J is TRBJ1-6, with a weak D call TRBD1 (6 bases). The V gene's germline CDR1 is LNHDA and CDR2 SQIVND (reference sequence). V was shortened by 4 bases and J by 4 bases, with 11 bases between the two germline ends. The CDR3 spans 15 residues. For the CDR3, the DNA is TGTGCCAGTAGTAAAGGGGGGGGGTATAATTCACCCCTCCACTTT. Protein: CASSKGGGYNSPLHF. Full variable domain (remainder filled in from reference TRBV19 and TRBJ1-6): DGGITQSPKYLFRKEGQNVTLSCEQNLNHDAMYWYRQDPGQGLRLIYYSQIVNDFQKGDIAEGYSVSREKKESFPLTVTSAQKNPTAFYLCASSKGGGYNSPLHFGNGTRLTVT.

The gene calls are TRBV13 and TRBJ1-3; no firm D call. Per germline, CDR1 PRHDT and CDR2 FYEKMQ (reference sequence). This CDR3 region has 13 residues. V lost 8 bases to trimming and J lost 0 bases, with 8 bases between them. The CDR3 DNA is TGTGCCAGCGCGACTTTCTCTGGAAACACCATATATTTT. Its translation: CASATFSGNTIYF.

This chain uses TRBV4-1 with TRBJ1-2; 8 bases match TRBD1. The CDR3 is made up of 15 amino acids. Germline V lookup: CDR1 MGHRA, CDR2 YSYEKL. With V trimmed by 1 base and J by 5 bases, 6 bases remained unmatched. The CDR3 protein is CASSQVRGQVYGYTF. As DNA, the CDR3 is TGCGCCAGCAGCCAAGTTCGGGGACAGGTATATGGCTACACCTTC.

The V and J genes are TRBV5-1 and TRBJ2-5; D may be TRBD2 (6 bases). The CDR3 covers 13 residues. Deletions cut 1 base from V and 5 bases from J, with 9 bases between. CDR1 SGHRS and CDR2 YFSETQ come from the germline V gene. CDR3: CASSLSLAETQYF. CDR3 nucleotide sequence: TGCGCCAGCAGCTTGAGTCTAGCGGAGACCCAGTACTTC.

The V call is TRBV19, the J call TRBJ1-1, with D unresolved. The germline V gene has CDR1 LNHDA and CDR2 SQIVND (reference sequence). The V end lost 5 bases, the J end lost 1 base, and 11 bases lay between the germline ends. The CDR3 has 14 amino acids. This chain's CDR3 is CASSPGLQNTEAFF. CDR3 coding DNA: TGTGCCAGTAGTCCAGGACTTCAGAACACTGAAGCTTTCTTT.

On this clone: The sample carries other DNA sequences with the same CDR3. The genes are TRBV5-8 and TRBJ1-5; TRBD1 aligns across 8 bases. The CDR3 is 16 residues long. Looked up from germline, CDR1 is SGHTS and CDR2 is YDEGEE. The V and J ends lost 0 bases and 4 bases, in that order; junction bases with no gene match: 6. The DNA for the CDR3 is TGTGCCAGCAGCTTGGGAACAGGGGGAGGTAATCAGCCCCAGCATTTT. It translates to CASSLGTGGGNQPQHF.

The genes are TRBV18 and TRBJ2-7; TRBD1 might be the D (6 bases). V lost 3 bases, J lost 5 bases, and 23 bases lay in between. Germline CDR1 KGHSH, CDR2 LQKENI. This CDR3 is 17 amino acids long. The DNA of the CDR3 is TGTGCCAGCTCACCCGGGACAACGTTTTCTGGCGGCCACGAGCAGTACTTC. It is translated as CASSPGTTFSGGHEQYF.

The gene calls are TRBV5-4 and TRBJ2-4; D unclear. V lost 2 bases and J lost 5, with 11 bases in between. Looked up from germline, CDR1 is SGHNT and CDR2 is YYREEE (reference sequence). This CDR3 is 14 amino acids long. CDR3 residues: CASSLGQAQNIQYF. CDR3 sequence (DNA): TGTGCCAGCAGCTTAGGGCAGGCCCAAAACATTCAGTACTTC.

V gene TRBV5-8 combines with J gene TRBJ2-5; 10 bases map to TRBD1. This CDR3 is built from 15 residues. The V gene end was trimmed by 0 bases and the J gene end by 5 bases; junction bases not matched to a gene: 4. Germline-derived CDR1 and CDR2 are SGHTS and YDEGEE. CDR3 sequence reads: CASSLAGQGTETQYF. CDR3 nucleotide sequence: TGTGCCAGCAGCTTGGCGGGACAGGGGACCGAGACCCAGTACTTC.

This chain joins TRBV7-9 and TRBJ2-1; D gene uncertain. This CDR3 comprises 14 residues. Trimming shortened V by 5 bases and J by 6 bases, and 14 bases separated the two germline ends. Germline V gene data show CDR1 as SEHNR and CDR2 as FQNEAQ (reference sequence). The CDR3 DNA is TGTGCCAGCAGCGCCTCGTTGGCGAGCAATGAGCAGTTCTTC. Encoded protein: CASSASLASNEQFF.